This T cell receptor beta chain was sequenced in a study of graft-versus-host responses after intestinal transplantation. Background on the study: Grafts were multivisceral, liver-intestinal, or isolated intestinal. Once they had received anti-thymocyte globulin induction, all recipients took tacrolimus and steroids for about three years. Broader study findings: The presence of high graft-versus-host to host-versus-graft clonal ratios in allografts characterized patients with graft-donor T cell macrochimerism. Circulating GvH clone levels at their peak were associated with HvG declines (early post-transplant).

Germline CDR1 SGHRS, CDR2 YFSETQ. The CDR3 is 16 residues long. V lost 2 bases to trimming and J lost 5 bases; unmatched junction nucleotides: 11. The table came from immunoSEQ multiplex PCR; TCRdb's copy has only in-frame clones and leaves some out. The data show tens of thousands of clones, 85% to 95% seen once. With regard to this clone: What it recognizes is unknown.

The receptor comes from a human patient who received an intestinal transplant, so some T cells may come from the graft donor. V usage is TRBV5-1 and J usage is TRBJ2-7; 9 bases line up with TRBD1. The sequences come from PBMCs, collected around 820 days after a first intestinal transplant, on the day of a second. The CDR3 spells CASSFTRTGAEDEQYF. The CDR3 coding sequence is TGCGCCAGCAGCTTTACAAGGACAGGGGCTGAGGACGAGCAGTACTTC. Variable domain in full (rest from reference TRBV5-1 and TRBJ2-7): KAGVTQTPRYLIKTRGQQVTLSCSPISGHRSVSWYQQTPGQGLQFLFEYFSETQRNKGNFPGRFSGRQFSNSRSEMNVSTLELGDSALYLCASSFTRTGAEDEQYFGPGTRLTVT.